The 4 T cell receptor beta chains below were found in one sample sequenced in a study of monozygotic twins with inflammatory bowel disease. Following a re-call of the 5' RACE reads, TCRdb has one entry per CDR3 protein and lacks DNA. The sample table includes approximately 110,000 distinct CDR3 sequences. Sample: blood. The origin of the receptors is a human donor with ulcerative colitis or Crohn's disease, or a healthy co-twin of an affected twin (not recorded which).

The chain has TRBV7-9 and TRBJ2-1; TCRdb selects TRBD2, and the lack of DNA leaves this call unchecked. The CDR3 covers 17 residues. Germline loops: CDR1 SEHNR, CDR2 FQNEAQ (reference sequence). The CDR3 sequence is CASSLAETSGGYNEQFF.

The J gene is TRBJ2-1, the V gene TRBV12-3 or TRBV12-4; the D call from TCRdb, TRBD1, cannot be confirmed without DNA. CDR3 length equals 13 residues. The CDR3 spells CASSLGTVVEQFF.

The chain employs TRBV27 and TRBJ2-7; TCRdb outputs TRBD1, but without DNA this stays unchecked. CDR1 is MNHEY, CDR2 SMNVEV, per germline (reference sequence). CDR3 size: 15 residues. CDR3 sequence reads: CASKEGGTGTYEQYF.

The chain couples TRBV7-9 to TRBJ2-1; the TRBD1 assignment by TCRdb is unverifiable without DNA. CDR3 length: 14 residues. Germline V gene sequence: CDR1 SEHNR, CDR2 FQNEAQ (reference sequence). CDR3 sequence: CASTPGAEFNEQFF.